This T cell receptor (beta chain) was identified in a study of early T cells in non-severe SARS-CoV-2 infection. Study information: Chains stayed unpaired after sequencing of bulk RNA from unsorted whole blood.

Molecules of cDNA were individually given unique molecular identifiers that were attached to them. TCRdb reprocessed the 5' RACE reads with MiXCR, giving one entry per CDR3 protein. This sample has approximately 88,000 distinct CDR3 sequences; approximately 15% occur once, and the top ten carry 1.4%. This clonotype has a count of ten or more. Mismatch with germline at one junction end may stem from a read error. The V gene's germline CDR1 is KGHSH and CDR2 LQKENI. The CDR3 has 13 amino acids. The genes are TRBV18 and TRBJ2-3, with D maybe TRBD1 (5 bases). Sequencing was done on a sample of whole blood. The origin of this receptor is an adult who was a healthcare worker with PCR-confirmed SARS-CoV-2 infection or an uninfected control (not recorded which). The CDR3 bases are TGTGCCAGCTCACCGTCGGACACAAATACGCAGTATTTT. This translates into CASSPSDTNTQYF. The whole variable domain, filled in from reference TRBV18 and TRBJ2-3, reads NAGVMQNPRHLVRRRGQEARLRCSPMKGHSHVYWYRQLPEEGLKFMVYLQKENIIDESGMPKERFSAEFPKEGPSILRIQQVVRGDSAAYFCASSPSDTNTQYFGPGTRLTVL.